The present T cell receptor beta chain was sequenced within a study of cytomegalovirus exposure and HLA in healthy donors. Whole-study context: The same platform as the approximately 700 first-cohort repertoires was used for the 130 or so validation repertoires, a later analysis reported.

Notes on this clone: The antigen is undetermined.

It was the roughly 130-subject validation cohort, separate from the roughly 700-subject first cohort, to which the donors belonged. Trimming took 4 bases from V and 2 from J, leaving 21 bases between them. The CDR3 sequence is 17 residues long. Germline loops: CDR1 SGHRS, CDR2 YFSETQ. Whole-study findings and limits: Cytomegalovirus-associated TCR beta chains were listed, numbering 150 to 200. Specificity for CMV antigens was confirmed in vitro for three of the CMV-associated chains.

Data came from immunoSEQ multiplex PCR; TCRdb stores just in-frame clones and leaves some out. Of hundreds of thousands of clones in the sample, 90% were seen once. The sequence came from a woman aged 30 to 39 in good health and CMV-seronegative. This chain connects TRBV5-1 to TRBJ2-5; D perhaps matches TRBD2 (7 bases). The sample comprised PBMCs. The CDR3 bases are TGCGCCAGCAGCCCAGGAGGGGGGGCAAGTCCTCAAGAGACCCAGTACTTC. It translates to CASSPGGGASPQETQYF.